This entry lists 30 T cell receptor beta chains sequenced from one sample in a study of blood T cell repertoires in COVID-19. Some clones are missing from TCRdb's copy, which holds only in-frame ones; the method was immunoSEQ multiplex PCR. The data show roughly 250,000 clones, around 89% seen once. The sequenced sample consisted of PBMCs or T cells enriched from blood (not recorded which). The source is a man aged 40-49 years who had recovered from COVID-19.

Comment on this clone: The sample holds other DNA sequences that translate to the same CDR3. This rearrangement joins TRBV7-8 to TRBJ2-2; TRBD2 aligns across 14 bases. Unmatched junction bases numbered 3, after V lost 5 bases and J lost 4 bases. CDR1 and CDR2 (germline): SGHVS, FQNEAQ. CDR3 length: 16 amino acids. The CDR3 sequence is CASSRLAGGVTGELFF. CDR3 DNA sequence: TGTGCCAGCAGCAGACTAGCGGGAGGGGTCACCGGGGAGCTGTTTTTT.

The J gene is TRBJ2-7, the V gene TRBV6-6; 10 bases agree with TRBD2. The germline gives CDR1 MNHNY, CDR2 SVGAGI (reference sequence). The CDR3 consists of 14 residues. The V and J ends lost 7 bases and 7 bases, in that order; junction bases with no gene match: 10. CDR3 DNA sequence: TGTGCCAGCACCAGAGCGGGAGGGCCTGGGGAGCAGTACTTC. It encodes CASTRAGGPGEQYF.

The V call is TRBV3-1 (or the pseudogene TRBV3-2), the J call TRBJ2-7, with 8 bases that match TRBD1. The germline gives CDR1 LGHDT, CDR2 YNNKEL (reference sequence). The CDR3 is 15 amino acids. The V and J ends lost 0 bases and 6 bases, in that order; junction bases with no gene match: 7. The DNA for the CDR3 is TGTGCCAGCAGCCAAGATATTACAGGGGGTCGCGAGCAGTACTTC. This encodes CASSQDITGGREQYF.

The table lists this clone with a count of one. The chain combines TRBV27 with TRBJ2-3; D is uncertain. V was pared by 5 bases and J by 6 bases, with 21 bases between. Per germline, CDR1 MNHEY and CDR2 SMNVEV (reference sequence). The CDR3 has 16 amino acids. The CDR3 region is CASSPMGYGVSDTQYF. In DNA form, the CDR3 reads TGTGCCAGCAGTCCAATGGGCTATGGCGTAAGCGATACGCAGTATTTT.

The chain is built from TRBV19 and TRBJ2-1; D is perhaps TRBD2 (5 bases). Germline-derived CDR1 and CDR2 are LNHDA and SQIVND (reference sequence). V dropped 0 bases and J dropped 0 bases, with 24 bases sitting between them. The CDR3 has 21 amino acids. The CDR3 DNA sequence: TGTGCCAGTAGTATAGACAACCCCTCACGGCGGGCCCGGAGCTCCTACAATGAGCAGTTCTTC. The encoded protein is CASSIDNPSRRARSSYNEQFF. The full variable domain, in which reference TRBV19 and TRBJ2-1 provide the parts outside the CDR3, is DGGITQSPKYLFRKEGQNVTLSCEQNLNHDAMYWYRQDPGQGLRLIYYSQIVNDFQKGDIAEGYSVSREKKESFPLTVTSAQKNPTAFYLCASSIDNPSRRARSSYNEQFFGPGTRLTVL.

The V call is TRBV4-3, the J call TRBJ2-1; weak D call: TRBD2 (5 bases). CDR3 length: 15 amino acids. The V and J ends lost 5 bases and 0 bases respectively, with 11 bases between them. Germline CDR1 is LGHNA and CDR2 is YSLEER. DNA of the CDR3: TGCGCCAGCAGCGCCATGGGGAGCTCCTACAATGAGCAGTTCTTC. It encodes CASSAMGSSYNEQFF.

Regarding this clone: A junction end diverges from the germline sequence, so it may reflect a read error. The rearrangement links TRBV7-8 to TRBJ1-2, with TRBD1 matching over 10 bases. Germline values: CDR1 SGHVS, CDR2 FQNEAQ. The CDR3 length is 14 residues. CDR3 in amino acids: CASSLGDRGKQQGF. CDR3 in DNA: TGTGCCAGCAGCTTAGGGGACAGGGGAAAACAGCAGGGCTTC.

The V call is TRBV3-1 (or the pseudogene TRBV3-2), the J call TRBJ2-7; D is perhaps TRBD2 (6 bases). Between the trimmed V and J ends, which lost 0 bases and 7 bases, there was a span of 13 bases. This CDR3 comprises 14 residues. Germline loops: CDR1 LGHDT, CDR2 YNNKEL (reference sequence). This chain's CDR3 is CASSQEGGPFEQYF. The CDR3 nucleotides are TGTGCCAGCAGCCAAGAGGGGGGACCTTTTGAGCAGTACTTC.

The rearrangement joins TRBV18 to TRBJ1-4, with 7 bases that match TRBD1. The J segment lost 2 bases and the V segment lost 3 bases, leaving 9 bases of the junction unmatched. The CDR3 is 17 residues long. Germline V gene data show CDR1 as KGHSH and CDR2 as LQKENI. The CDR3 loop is CASSPFAKGATNEKLFF. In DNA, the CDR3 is TGTGCCAGCTCACCTTTCGCCAAGGGGGCCACTAATGAAAAACTGTTTTTT.

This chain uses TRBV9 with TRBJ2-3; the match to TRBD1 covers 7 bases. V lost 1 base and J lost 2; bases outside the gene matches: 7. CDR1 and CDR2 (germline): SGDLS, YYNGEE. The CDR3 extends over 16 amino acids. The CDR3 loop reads CASSVRPGQITDTQYF. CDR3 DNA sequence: TGTGCCAGCAGCGTAAGACCGGGACAGATCACAGATACGCAGTATTTT.

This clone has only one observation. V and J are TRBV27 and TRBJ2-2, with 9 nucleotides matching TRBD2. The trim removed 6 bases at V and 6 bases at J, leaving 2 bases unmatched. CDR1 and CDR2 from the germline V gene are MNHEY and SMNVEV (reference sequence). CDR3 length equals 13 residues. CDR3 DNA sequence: TGTGCCAGCAGAGCGGGAGGCCCCGGGGAGCTGTTTTTT. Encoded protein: CASRAGGPGELFF.

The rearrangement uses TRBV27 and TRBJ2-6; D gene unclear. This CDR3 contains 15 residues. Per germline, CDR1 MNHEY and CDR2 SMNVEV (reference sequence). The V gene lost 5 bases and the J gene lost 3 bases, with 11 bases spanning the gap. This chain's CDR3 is CASSPRPLGANVLTF. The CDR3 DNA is TGTGCCAGCAGTCCTAGGCCGCTTGGGGCCAACGTCCTGACTTTC. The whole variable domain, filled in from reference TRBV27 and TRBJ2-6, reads EAQVTQNPRYLITVTGKKLTVTCSQNMNHEYMSWYRQDPGLGLRQIYYSMNVEVTDKGDVPEGYKVSRKEKRNFPLILESPSPNQTSLYFCASSPRPLGANVLTFGAGSRLTVL.

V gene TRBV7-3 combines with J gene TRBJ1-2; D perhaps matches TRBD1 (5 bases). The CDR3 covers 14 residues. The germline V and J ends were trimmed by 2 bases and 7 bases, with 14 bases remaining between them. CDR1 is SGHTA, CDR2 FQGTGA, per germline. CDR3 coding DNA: TGTGCCAGCAGCTTACCGGGACTCGAGGGTGGCTACACCTTC. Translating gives CASSLPGLEGGYTF.

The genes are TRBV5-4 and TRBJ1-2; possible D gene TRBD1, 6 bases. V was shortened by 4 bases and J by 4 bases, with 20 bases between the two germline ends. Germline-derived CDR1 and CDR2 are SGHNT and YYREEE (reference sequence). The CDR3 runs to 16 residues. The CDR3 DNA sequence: TGTGCCAGCAGCATGGGGTCGAACAGGGCAAGCTATGGCTACACCTTC. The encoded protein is CASSMGSNRASYGYTF.

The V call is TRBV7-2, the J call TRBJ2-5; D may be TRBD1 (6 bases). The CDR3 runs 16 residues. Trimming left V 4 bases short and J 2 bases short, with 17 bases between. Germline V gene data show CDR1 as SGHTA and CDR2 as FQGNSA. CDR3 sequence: CASSSQGRSGQETQYF. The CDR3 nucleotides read TGTGCCAGCAGCTCCCAGGGGCGGAGCGGTCAAGAGACCCAGTACTTC.

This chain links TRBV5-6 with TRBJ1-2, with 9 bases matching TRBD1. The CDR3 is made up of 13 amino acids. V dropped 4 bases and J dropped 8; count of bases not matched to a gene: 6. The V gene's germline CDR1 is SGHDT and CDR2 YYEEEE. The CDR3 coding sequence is TGTGCCAGCAGCCTACGACAGGGGGACGGCTACACCTTC. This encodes CASSLRQGDGYTF.

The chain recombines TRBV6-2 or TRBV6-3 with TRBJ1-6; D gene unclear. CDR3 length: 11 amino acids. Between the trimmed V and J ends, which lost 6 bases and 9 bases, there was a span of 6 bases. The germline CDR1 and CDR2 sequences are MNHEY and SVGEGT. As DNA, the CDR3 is TGTGCCAGCAGCAGCACTTCACCCCTCCACTTT. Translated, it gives CASSSTSPLHF.

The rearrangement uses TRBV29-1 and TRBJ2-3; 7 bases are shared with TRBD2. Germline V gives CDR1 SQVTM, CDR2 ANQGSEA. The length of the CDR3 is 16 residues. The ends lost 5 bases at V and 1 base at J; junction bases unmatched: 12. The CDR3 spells CSVWLREGLGTDTQYF. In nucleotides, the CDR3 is TGCAGCGTTTGGTTAAGGGAGGGCCTTGGCACAGATACGCAGTATTTT.

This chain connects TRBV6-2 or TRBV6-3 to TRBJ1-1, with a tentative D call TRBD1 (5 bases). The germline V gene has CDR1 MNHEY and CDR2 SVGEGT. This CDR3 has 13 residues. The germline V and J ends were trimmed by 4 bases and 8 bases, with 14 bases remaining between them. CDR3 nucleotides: TGTGCCAGCAGTTGGTACCAGGGTTCGGAAGCTTTCTTT. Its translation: CASSWYQGSEAFF.

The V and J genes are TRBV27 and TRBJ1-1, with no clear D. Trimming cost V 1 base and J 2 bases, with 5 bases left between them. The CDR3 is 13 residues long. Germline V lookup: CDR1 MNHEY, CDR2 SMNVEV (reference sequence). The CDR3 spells CASSLLSNTEAFF. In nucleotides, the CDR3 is TGTGCCAGCAGTTTATTGTCTAACACTGAAGCTTTCTTT.

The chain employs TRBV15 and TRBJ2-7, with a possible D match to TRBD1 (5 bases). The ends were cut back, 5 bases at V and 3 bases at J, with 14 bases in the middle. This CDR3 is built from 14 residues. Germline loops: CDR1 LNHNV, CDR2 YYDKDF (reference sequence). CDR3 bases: TGTGCCACCAGCGGGGCTATAGACGGCTACGAGCAGTACTTC. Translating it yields CATSGAIDGYEQYF. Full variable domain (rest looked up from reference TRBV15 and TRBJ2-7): DAMVIQNPRYQVTQFGKPVTLSCSQTLNHNVMYWYQQKSSQAPKLLFHYYDKDFNNEADTPDNFQSRRPNTSFCFLDIRSPGLGDTAMYLCATSGAIDGYEQYFGPGTRLTVT.

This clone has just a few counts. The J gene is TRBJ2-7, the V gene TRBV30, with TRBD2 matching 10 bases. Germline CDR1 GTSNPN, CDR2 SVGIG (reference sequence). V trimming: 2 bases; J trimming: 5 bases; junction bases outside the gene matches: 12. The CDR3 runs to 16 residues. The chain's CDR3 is CAWSFSTGLAFHEQYF. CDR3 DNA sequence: TGTGCCTGGAGTTTCAGTACGGGACTAGCGTTCCACGAGCAGTACTTC.

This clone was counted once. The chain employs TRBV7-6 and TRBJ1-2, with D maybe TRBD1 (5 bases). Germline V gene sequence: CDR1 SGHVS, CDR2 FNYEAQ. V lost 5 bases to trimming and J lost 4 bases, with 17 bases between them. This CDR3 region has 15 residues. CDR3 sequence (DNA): TGTGCCAGCAGCCCCGGGCGGGGCGCAGTCTATGGCTACACCTTC. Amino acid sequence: CASSPGRGAVYGYTF.

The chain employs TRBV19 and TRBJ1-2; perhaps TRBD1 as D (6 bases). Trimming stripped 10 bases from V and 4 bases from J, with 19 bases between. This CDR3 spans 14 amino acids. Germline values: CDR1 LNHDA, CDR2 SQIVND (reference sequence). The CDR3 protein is CATQGGDRIYGYTF. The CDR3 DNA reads TGTGCCACCCAAGGGGGGGATCGGATCTATGGCTACACCTTC.

The CDR3 bases are TGTGCCAGTCTAGGCGGGCTCAATGAGCAGTTCTTC. It yields the protein CASLGGLNEQFF. This chain links TRBV28 with TRBJ2-1; D may be TRBD2 (5 bases). Germline loops: CDR1 MDHEN, CDR2 SYDVKM. This CDR3 has 12 amino acids. The V gene lost 9 bases and the J gene lost 6 bases, with 12 bases spanning the gap.

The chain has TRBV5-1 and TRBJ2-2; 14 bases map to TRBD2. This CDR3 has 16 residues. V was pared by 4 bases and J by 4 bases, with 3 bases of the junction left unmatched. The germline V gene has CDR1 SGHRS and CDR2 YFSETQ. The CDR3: CASSRGLAGVTGELFF. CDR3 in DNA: TGCGCCAGCAGCCGGGGACTAGCGGGAGTCACCGGGGAGCTGTTTTTT.

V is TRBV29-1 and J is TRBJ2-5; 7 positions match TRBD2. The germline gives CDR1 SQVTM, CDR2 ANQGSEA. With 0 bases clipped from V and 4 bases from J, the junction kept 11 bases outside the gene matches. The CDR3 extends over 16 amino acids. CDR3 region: CSVEDRTREYVETQYF. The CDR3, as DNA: TGCAGCGTTGAAGATCGGACGCGGGAGTACGTAGAGACCCAGTACTTC.

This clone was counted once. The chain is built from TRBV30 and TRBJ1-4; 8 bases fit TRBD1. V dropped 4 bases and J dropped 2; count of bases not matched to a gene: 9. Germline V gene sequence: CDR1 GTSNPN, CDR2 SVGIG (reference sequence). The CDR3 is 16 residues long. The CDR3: CAWKAWTGLTNEKLFF. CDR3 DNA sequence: TGTGCCTGGAAGGCTTGGACAGGGCTCACTAATGAAAAACTGTTTTTT.

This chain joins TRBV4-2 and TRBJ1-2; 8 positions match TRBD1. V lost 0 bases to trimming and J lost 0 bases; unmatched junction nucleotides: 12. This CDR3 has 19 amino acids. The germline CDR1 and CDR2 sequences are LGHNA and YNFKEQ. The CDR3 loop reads CASSQERRVGTGANYGYTF. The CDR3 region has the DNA TGTGCCAGCAGCCAAGAGCGACGCGTAGGGACAGGCGCTAACTATGGCTACACCTTC.

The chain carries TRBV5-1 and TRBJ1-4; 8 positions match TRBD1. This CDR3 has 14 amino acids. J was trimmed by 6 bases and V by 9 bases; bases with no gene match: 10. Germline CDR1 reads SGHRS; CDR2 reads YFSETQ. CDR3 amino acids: CATKTGERDEKLFF. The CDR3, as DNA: TGCGCCACTAAGACAGGGGAAAGAGATGAAAAACTGTTTTTT.